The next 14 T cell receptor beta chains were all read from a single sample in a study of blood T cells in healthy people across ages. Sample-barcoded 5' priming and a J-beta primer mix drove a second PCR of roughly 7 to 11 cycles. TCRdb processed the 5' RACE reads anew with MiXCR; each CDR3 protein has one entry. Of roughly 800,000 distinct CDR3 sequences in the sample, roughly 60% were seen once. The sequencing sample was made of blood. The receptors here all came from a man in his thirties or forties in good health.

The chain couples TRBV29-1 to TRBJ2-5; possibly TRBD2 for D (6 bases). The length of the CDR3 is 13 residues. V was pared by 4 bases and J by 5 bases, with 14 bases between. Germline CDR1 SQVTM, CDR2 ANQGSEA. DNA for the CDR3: TGCAGCGTTGCCCCGACTAGTCAGGAGACCCAGTACTTC. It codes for CSVAPTSQETQYF. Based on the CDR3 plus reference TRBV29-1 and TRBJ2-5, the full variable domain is SAVISQKPSRDICQRGTSLTIQCQVDSQVTMMFWYRQQPGQSLTLIATANQGSEATYESGFVIDKFPISRPNLTFSTLTVSNMSPEDSSIYLCSVAPTSQETQYFGPGTRLLVL.

This CDR3 is CASSRYGASPTYEQYF. The CDR3 DNA is TGTGCCAGCAGCCGATACGGGGCTAGCCCTACCTACGAGCAGTACTTC. The chain uses TRBV7-8 and TRBJ2-4; D might be TRBD1 or TRBD2, each matching 5 bases. The J call could be wrong; TRBJ2-7 is a better fit for the DNA end. The germline gives CDR1 SGHVS, CDR2 FQNEAQ. This CDR3 region has 16 residues.

The CDR3 reads CASSQSRKGGADTQYF. The CDR3 DNA is TGCGCCAGCAGTCAATCGAGGAAAGGGGGAGCAGATACGCAGTATTTT. The rearrangement uses TRBV23-1 and TRBJ2-3; possible D gene TRBD1, 6 bases. TRBV23-1 is filed as an ORF, its function uncertain. This CDR3 spans 16 amino acids. Trimming removed 0 bases at V and 4 bases at J, with 14 bases between.

This CDR3 reads CSSCDTPGEQYF. The CDR3 nucleotides are TGCAGCTCATGTGACACTCCCGGGGAGCAGTACTTC. The gene calls are TRBV29-1 and TRBJ2-7; D call uncertain. This CDR3 has 12 residues. Per the germline V gene, CDR1 is SQVTM and CDR2 is ANQGSEA. V lost 8 bases, J lost 7 bases, and 18 bases lay in between.

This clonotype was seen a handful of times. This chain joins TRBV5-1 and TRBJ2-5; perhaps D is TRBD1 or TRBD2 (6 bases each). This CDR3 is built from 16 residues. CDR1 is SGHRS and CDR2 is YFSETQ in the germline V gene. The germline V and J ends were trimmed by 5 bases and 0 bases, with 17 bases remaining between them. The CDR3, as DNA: TGCGCCAGCAGTCTGGGGGTAGGGGGGTACCAAGAGACCCAGTACTTC. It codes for CASSLGVGGYQETQYF.

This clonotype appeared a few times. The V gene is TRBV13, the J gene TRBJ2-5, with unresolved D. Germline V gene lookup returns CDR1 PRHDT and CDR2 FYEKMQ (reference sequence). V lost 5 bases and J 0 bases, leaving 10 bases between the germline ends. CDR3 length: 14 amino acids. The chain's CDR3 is CASSLRQDQETQYF. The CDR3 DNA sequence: TGTGCCAGCAGCCTCCGGCAGGACCAAGAGACCCAGTACTTC. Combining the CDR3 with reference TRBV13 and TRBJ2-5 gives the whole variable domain AAGVIQSPRHLIKEKRETATLKCYPIPRHDTVYWYQQGPGQDPQFLISFYEKMQSDKGSIPDRFSAQQFSDYHSELNMSSLELGDSALYFCASSLRQDQETQYFGPGTRLLVL.

CDR3 sequence (DNA): TGTGCCAGCAGTTATAAGGGCCCCAAGTTCTTC. Protein product: CASSYKGPKFF. This sequence joins TRBV6-2 or TRBV6-3 and TRBJ2-1; D gene unclear. The CDR3 has 11 residues. V shed 3 bases and J shed 14 bases, with 11 bases lying between them. The germline gives CDR1 MNHEY, CDR2 SVGEGT.

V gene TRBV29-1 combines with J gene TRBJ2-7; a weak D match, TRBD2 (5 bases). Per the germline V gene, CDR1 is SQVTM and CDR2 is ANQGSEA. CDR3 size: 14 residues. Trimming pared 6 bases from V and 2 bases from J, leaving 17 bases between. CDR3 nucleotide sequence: TGCAGCGTAGCGAAGAACGGGGTACCCTACGAGCAGTACTTC. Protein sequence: CSVAKNGVPYEQYF.

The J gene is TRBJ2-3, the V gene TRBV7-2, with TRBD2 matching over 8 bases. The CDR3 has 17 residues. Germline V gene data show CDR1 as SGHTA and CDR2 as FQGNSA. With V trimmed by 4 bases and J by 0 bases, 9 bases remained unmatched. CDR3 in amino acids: CASSSGLAGWSTDTQYF. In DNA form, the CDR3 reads TGTGCCAGCAGCTCGGGCCTAGCGGGCTGGAGCACAGATACGCAGTATTTT. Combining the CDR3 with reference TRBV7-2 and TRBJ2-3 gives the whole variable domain GAGVSQSPSNKVTEKGKDVELRCDPISGHTALYWYRQSLGQGLEFLIYFQGNSAPDKSGLPSDRFSAERTGGSVSTLTIQRTQQEDSAVYLCASSSGLAGWSTDTQYFGPGTRLTVL.

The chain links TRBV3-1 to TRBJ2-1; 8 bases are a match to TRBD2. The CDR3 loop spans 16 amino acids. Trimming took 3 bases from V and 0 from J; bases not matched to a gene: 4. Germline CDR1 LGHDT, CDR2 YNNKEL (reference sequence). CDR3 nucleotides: TGTGCCAGCAGCCACGATAGCGGGATCTCCTACAATGAGCAGTTCTTC. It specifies CASSHDSGISYNEQFF.

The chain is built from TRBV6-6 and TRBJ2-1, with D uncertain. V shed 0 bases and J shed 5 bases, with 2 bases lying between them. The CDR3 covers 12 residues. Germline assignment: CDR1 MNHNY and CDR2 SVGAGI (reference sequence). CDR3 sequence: CASSYSDNEQFF. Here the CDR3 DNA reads TGTGCCAGCAGTTACTCTGACAATGAGCAGTTCTTC.

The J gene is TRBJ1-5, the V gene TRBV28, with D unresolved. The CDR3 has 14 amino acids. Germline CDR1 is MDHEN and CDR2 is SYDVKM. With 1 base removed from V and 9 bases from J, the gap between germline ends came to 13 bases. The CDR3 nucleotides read TGTGCCAGCAGTTTATTGCGATCTGTTGGGCCCCAGCATTTT. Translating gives CASSLLRSVGPQHF.

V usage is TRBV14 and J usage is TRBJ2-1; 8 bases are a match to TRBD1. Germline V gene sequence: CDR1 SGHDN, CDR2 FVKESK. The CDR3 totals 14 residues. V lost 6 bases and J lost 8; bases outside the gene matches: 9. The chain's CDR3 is CASSRNNRGDEQFF. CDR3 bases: TGTGCCAGCAGTAGAAATAACAGGGGGGATGAGCAGTTCTTC.

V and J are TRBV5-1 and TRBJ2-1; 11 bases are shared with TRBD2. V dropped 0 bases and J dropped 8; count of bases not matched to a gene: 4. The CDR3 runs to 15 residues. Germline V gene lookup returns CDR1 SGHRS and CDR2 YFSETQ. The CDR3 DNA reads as TGCGCCAGCAGCTTGGAAGGACTAGCGGGCTATGAGCAGTTCTTC. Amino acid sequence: CASSLEGLAGYEQFF. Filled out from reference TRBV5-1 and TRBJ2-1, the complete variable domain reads KAGVTQTPRYLIKTRGQQVTLSCSPISGHRSVSWYQQTPGQGLQFLFEYFSETQRNKGNFPGRFSGRQFSNSRSEMNVSTLELGDSALYLCASSLEGLAGYEQFFGPGTRLTVL.